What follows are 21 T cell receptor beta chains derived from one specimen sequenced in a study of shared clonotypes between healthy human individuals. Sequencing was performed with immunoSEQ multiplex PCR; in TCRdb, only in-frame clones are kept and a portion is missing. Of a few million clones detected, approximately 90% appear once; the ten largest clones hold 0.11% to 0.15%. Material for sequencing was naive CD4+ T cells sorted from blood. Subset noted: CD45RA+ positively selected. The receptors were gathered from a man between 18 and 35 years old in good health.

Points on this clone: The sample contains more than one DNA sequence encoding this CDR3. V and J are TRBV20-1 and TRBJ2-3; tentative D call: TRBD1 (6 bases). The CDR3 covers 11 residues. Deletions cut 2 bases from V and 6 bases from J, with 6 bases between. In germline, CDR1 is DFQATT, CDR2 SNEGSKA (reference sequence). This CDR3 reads CSARTGDTQYF. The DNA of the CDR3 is TGCAGTGCTAGAACAGGGGATACGCAGTATTTT.

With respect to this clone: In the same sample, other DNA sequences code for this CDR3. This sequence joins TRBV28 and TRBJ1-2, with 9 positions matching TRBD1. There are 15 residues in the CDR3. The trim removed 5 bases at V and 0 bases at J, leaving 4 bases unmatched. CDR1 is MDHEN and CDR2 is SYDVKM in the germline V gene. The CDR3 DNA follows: TGTGCCAGCAGTCCGGGACAGGGCCCTAACTATGGCTACACCTTC. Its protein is CASSPGQGPNYGYTF.

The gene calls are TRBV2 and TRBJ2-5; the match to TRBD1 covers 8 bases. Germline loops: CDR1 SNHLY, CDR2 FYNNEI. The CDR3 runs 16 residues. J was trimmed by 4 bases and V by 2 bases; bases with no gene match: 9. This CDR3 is CASSEPDRTGRETQYF. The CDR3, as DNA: TGTGCCAGCAGTGAACCCGACCGGACAGGGAGAGAGACCCAGTACTTC.

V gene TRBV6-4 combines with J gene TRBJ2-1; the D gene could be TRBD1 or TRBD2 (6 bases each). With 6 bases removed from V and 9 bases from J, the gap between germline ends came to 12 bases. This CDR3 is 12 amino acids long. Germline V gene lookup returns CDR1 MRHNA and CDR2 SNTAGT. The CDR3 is CASRGGQGEQFF. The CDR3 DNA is TGTGCCAGCAGGGGGGGCCAGGGTGAGCAGTTCTTC.

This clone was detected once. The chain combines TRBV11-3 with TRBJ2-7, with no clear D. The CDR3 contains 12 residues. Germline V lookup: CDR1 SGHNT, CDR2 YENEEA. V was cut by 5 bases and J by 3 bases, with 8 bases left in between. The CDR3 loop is CASSKGGYEQYF. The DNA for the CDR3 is TGTGCCAGCAGCAAAGGCGGCTACGAGCAGTACTTC.

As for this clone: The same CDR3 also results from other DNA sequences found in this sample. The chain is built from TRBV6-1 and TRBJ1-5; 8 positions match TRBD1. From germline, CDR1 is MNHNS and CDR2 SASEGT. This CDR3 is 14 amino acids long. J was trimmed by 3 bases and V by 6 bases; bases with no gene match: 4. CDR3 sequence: CASRGQGNNQPQHF. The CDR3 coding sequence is TGTGCCAGCAGAGGACAGGGCAACAATCAGCCCCAGCATTTT.

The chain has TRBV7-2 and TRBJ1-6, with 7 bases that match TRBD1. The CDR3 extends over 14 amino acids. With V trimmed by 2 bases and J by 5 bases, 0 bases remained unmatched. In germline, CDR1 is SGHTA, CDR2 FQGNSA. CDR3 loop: CASSLQGDNSPLHF. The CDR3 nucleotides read TGTGCCAGCAGCTTACAGGGGGATAATTCACCCCTCCACTTT.

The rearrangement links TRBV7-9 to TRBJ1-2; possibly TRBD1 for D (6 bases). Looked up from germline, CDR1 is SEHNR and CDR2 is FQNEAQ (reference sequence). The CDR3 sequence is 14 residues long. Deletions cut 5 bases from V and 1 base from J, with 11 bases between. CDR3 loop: CASSTRQDNYGYTF. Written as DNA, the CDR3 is TGTGCCAGCAGCACGCGACAGGATAACTATGGCTACACCTTC. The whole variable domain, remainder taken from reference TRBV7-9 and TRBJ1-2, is DTGVSQNPRHKITKRGQNVTFRCDPISEHNRLYWYRQTLGQGPEFLTYFQNEAQLEKSRLLSDRFSAERPKGSFSTLEIQRTEQGDSAMYLCASSTRQDNYGYTFGSGTRLTVV.

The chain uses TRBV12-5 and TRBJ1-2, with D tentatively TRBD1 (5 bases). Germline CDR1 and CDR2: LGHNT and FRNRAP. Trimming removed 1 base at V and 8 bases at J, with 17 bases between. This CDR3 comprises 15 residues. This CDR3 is CASGLAVTGVRGYTF. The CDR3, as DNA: TGTGCTAGTGGTTTGGCAGTTACAGGCGTTCGGGGCTACACCTTC.

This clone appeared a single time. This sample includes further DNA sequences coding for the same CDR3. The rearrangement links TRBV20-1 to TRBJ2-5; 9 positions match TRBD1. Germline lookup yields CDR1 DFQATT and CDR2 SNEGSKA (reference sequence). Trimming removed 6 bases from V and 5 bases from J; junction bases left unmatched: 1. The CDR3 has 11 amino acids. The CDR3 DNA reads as TGCAGTGCAGGACAGGGGGAGACCCAGTACTTC. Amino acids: CSAGQGETQYF.

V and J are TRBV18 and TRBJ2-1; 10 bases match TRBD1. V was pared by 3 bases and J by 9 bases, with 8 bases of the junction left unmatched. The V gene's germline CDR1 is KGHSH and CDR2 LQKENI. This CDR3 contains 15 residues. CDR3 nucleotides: TGTGCCAGCTCACCCCCGGGACAGGGGCTGGGTGAGCAGTTCTTC. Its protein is CASSPPGQGLGEQFF.

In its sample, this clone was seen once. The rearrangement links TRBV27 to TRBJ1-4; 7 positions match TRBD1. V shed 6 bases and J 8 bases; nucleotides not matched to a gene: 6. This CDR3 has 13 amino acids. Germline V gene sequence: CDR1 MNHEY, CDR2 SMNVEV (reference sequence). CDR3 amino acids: CASRRTGLEKLFF. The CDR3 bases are TGTGCCAGCAGGCGGACAGGCCTAGAAAAACTGTTTTTT.

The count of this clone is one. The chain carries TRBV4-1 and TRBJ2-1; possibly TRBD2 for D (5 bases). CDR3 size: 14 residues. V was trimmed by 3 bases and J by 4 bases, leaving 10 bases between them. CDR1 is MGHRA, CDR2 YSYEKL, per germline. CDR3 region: CASSQWESYNEQFF. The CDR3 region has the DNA TGCGCCAGCAGCCAGTGGGAGTCATACAATGAGCAGTTCTTC.

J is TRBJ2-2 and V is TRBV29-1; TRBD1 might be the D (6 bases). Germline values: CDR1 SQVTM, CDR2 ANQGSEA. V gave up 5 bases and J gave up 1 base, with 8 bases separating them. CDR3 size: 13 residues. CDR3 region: CSVLTGNTGELFF. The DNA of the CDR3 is TGCAGCGTTTTGACAGGGAACACCGGGGAGCTGTTTTTT.

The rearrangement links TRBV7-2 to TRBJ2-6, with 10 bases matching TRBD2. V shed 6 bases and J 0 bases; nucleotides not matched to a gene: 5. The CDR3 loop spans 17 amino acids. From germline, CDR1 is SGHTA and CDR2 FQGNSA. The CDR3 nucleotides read TGTGCCAGCAGTCTAACTAGCGGGGACTCTGGGGCCAACGTCCTGACTTTC. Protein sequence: CASSLTSGDSGANVLTF.

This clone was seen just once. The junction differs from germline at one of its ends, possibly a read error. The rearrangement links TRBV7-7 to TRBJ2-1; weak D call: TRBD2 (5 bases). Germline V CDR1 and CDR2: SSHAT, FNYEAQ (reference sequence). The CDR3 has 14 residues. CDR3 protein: CASSLAEGIGEQFF. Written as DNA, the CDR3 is TGTGCTAGCAGCTTAGCCGAGGGTATCGGTGAGCAGTTCTTC.

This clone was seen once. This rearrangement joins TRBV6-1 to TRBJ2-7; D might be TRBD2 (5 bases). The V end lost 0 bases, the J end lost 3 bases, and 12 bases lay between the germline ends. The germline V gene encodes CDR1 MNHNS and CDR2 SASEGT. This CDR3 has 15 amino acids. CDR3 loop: CASSEALSGIYEQYF. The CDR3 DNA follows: TGTGCCAGCAGTGAAGCGCTTTCCGGGATCTACGAGCAGTACTTC.

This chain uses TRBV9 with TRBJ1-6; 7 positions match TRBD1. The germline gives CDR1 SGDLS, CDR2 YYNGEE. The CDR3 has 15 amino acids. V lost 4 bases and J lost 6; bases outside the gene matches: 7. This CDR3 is CASSPPDRVNSPLHF. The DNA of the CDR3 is TGTGCCAGCAGCCCACCCGACAGGGTTAATTCACCCCTCCACTTT.

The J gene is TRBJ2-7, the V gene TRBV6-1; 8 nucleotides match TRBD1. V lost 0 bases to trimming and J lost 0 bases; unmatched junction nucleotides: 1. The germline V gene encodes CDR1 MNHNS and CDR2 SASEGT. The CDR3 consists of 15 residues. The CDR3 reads CASSEAGTGSYEQYF. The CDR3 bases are TGTGCCAGCAGTGAAGCCGGGACAGGCTCCTACGAGCAGTACTTC.

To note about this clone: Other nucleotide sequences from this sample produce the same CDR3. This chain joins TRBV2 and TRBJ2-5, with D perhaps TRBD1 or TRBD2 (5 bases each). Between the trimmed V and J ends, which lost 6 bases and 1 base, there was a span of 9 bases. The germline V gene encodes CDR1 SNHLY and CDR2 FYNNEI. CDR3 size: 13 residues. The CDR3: CASRRGSQETQYF. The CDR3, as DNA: TGTGCCAGCAGGAGGGGTAGCCAAGAGACCCAGTACTTC.

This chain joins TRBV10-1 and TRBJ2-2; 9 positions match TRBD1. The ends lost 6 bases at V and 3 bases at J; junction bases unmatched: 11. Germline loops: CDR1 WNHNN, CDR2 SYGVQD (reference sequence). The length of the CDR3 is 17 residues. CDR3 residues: CASSATPGQGYTGELFF. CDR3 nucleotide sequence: TGCGCCAGCAGCGCAACCCCGGGACAGGGCTACACCGGGGAGCTGTTTTTT.